The sequence of this TCR beta chain was determined in a study of T cell repertoires in cytomegalovirus infection. The wider study: Through public TCR beta signatures, both CMV infection and matching HLA type were indicated.

Trimming removed 4 bases from V and 8 bases from J; junction bases left unmatched: 11. This CDR3 has 17 amino acids. The germline V gene encodes CDR1 KGHDR and CDR2 SFDVKD. Study outcomes and limitations: The ex vivo response showed dominance by HLA-C-restricted CMV-specific TCR beta clonotypes.

For this clonotype: Antigen: not known.

TCRdb passed the reads through MiXCR, listing each CDR3 protein once. This table holds approximately 1,000,000 distinct CDR3 sequences, around 32% found once. Sequenced here: cultured CD8+ T cells from PBMCs, sampled from culture after CMV antigen stimulation. This TCR came from a human donor in good health (CMV status not recorded). Some clones in this sample may be carry-over from other donors' samples. V gene TRBV24-1 combines with J gene TRBJ2-2; 11 positions agree with TRBD1. CDR3 sequence (DNA): TGTGCCACCAGTGACCTTGGACAGGGGGCGCTTCCAGGGGAGCTGTTTTTT. Its translation is CATSDLGQGALPGELFF.